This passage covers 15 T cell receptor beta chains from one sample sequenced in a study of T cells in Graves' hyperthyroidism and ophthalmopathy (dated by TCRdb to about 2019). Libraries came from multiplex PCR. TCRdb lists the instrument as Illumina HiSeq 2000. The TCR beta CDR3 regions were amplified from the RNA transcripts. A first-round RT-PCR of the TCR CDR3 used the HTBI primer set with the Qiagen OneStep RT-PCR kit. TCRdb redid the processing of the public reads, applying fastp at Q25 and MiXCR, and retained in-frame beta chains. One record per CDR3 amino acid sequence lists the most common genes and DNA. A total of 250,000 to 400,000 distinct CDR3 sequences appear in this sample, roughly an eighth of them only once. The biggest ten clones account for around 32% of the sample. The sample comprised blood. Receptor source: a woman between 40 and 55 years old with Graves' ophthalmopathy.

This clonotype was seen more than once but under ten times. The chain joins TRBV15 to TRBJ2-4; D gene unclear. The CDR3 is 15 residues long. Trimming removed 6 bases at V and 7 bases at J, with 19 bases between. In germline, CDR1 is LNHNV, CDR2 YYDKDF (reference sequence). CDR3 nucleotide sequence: TGTGCCACCAGTGGCATCTCTCGGAGCTGGAACATTCAGTACTTC. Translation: CATSGISRSWNIQYF.

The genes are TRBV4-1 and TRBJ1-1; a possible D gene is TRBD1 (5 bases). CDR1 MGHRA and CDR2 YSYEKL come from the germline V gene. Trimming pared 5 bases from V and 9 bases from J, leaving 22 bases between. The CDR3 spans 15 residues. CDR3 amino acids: CASSYRISDIRKAFF. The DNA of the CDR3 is TGCGCCAGCAGCTACAGGATTTCAGACATAAGGAAAGCTTTCTTT.

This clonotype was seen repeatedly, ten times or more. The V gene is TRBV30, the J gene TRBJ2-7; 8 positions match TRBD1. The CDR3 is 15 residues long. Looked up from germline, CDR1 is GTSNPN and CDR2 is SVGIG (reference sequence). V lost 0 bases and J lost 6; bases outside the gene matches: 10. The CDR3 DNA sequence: TGTGCCTGGAGTGTTTTTGGACAGGGCTTCACCGAGCAGTACTTC. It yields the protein CAWSVFGQGFTEQYF.

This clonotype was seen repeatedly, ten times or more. Here the CDR3 reads CASSLAQGRYNEQFF. The CDR3 bases are TGTGCCAGCAGCTTAGCACAGGGAAGATACAATGAGCAGTTCTTC. The J gene is TRBJ2-1, the V gene TRBV7-2; a possible D gene is TRBD1 (6 bases). This CDR3 contains 15 residues. Trimming pared 0 bases from V and 4 bases from J, leaving 10 bases between. From germline, CDR1 is SGHTA and CDR2 FQGNSA.

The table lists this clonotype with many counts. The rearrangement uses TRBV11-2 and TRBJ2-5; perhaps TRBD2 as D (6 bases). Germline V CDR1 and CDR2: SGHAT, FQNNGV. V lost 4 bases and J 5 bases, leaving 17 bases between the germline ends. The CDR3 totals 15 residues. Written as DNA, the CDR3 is TGTGCCAGCAGCTCACTTCCGGCCGGGGGTGAGACCCAGTACTTC. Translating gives CASSSLPAGGETQYF.

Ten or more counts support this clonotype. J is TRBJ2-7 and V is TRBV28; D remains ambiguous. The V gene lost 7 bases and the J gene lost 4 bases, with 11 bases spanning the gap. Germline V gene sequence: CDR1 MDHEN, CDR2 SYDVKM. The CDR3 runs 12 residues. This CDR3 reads CASTDRRYEQYF. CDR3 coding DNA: TGTGCCAGCACCGATCGGCGGTACGAGCAGTACTTC.

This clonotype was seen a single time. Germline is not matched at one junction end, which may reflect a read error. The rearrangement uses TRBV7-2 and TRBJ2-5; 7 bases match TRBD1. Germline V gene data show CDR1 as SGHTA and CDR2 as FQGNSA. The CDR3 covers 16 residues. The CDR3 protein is CAGSPKMGQFQETQYF. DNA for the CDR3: TGTGCCGGCAGCCCAAAAATGGGACAGTTCCAAGAGACCCAGTACTTC.

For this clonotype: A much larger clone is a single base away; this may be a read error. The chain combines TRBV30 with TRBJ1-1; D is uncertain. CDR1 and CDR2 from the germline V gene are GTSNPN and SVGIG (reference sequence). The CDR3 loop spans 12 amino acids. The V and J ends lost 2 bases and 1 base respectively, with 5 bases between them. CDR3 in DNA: TGTGCCTGGAGTCAGCCGAACACTGAAGCTTTCTTT. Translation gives CAWSQPNTEAFF.

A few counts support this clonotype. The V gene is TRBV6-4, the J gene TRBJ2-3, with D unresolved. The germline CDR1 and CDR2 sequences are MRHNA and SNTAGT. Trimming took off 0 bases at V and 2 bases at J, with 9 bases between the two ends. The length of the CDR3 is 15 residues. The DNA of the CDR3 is TGTGCCAGCAGTGACTCGAATGGCTTCACAGATACGCAGTATTTT. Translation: CASSDSNGFTDTQYF.

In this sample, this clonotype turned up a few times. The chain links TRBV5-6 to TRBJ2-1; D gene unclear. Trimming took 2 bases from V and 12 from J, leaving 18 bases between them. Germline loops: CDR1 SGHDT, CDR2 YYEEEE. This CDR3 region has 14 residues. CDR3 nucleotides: TGTGCCAGCAGCTTCTCAGAACAGCCGTTTGGGCAGTTCTTC. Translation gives CASSFSEQPFGQFF.

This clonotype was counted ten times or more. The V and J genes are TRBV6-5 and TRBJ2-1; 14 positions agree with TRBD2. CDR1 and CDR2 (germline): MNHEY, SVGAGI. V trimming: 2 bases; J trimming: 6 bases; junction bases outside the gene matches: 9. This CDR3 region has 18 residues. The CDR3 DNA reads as TGTGCCAGCAGTTACCGGGAACTCGGGACTAGCGGGAGCAATGAGCAGTTCTTC. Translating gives CASSYRELGTSGSNEQFF.

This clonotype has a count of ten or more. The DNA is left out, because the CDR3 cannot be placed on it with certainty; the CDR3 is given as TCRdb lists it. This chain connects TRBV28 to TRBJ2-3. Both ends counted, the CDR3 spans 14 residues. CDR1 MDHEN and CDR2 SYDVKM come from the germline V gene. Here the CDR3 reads CASSTSGFTDTQYF.

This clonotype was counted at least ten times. In DNA form, the CDR3 reads TGCAGCGTTGAGTTGGGCCTAGCGGGAGTTAATGAGCAGTTCTTC. This gives the protein CSVELGLAGVNEQFF. The J gene is TRBJ2-1, the V gene TRBV29-1; 10 bases agree with TRBD2. Unmatched junction bases numbered 9, after V lost 3 bases and J lost 7 bases. This CDR3 has 15 amino acids. The germline CDR1 and CDR2 sequences are SQVTM and ANQGSEA.

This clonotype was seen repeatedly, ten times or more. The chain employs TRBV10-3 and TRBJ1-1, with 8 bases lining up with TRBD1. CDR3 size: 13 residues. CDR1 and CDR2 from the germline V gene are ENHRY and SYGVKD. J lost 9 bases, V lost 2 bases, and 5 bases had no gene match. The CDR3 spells CAISEPGTGQAFF. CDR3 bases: TGTGCCATCAGTGAGCCCGGGACAGGTCAAGCTTTCTTT.

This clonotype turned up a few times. The chain's CDR3 is CASSLATGVEKLFF. In DNA, the CDR3 is TGTGCCAGCAGCTTAGCGACAGGGGTTGAAAAACTGTTTTTT. The J gene is TRBJ1-4, the V gene TRBV7-6, with 8 bases identical to TRBD1. Looked up from germline, CDR1 is SGHVS and CDR2 is FNYEAQ. V lost 0 bases, J lost 7 bases, and 1 base stayed unmatched. The CDR3 has 14 residues.